Listed below are T cell receptor beta chains from one sample, sequenced in a study of T cells in Graves' hyperthyroidism and ophthalmopathy. TCRdb analysed the multiplex PCR reads with MiXCR anew, one entry per CDR3 protein. This table has fewer than 450,000 distinct CDR3 sequences, about a sixth appearing once. Sequences were obtained from blood. Receptors originate from a woman in her 30s with Graves' hyperthyroidism that later progressed to Graves' ophthalmopathy. Each CDR3 is given with its conserved first and last residue. The D gene is left open where the match is weak. Expanded clones are given a class, and other clones once, few, many or no size at all.

V gene: TRBV12-3/TRBV12-4; CDR3 length: 16; J gene: TRBJ2-7; clone size: -; D gene: TRBD2; CDR3 DNA: TGTGCCAGCAGTTCCCTACAGCGGGAGGGCTCCTACGAGCAGTACTTC; CDR3 protein: CASSSLQREGSYEQYF
V gene: TRBV29-1; CDR3 length: 14; J gene: TRBJ1-5; clone size: many; D gene: -; CDR3 DNA: TGCAGCGTTGGTACAGGAGGGCCAAGCCAGCCCCAGCATTTT; CDR3 protein: CSVGTGGPSQPQHF
V gene: TRBV18; CDR3 length: 14; J gene: TRBJ1-2; clone size: -; D gene: -; CDR3 DNA: TGTGCCAGCTCACCACCAGGGTATGATTTTGGCTACACCTTC; CDR3 protein: CASSPPGYDFGYTF
V gene: TRBV6-2/TRBV6-3; CDR3 length: 15; J gene: TRBJ1-4; clone size: -; D gene: -; CDR3 DNA: TGTGCCAGCGGAGGGGGGGGTGACGGGGTTGAAAAACTGTTTTTT; CDR3 protein: CASGGGGDGVEKLFF
V gene: TRBV11-2; CDR3 length: 17; J gene: TRBJ2-4; clone size: once; D gene: TRBD2; CDR3 DNA: TGTGCCAGCAGCCAGGGACTAGCGGGAGAAGGGCGGAACATTCAGTACTTC; CDR3 protein: CASSQGLAGEGRNIQYF
V gene: TRBV19; CDR3 length: 14; J gene: TRBJ1-2; clone size: many; D gene: -; CDR3 DNA: TGTGCCAGTAGTAAAATAGGCGAGAGGAGGGGCTACACCTTC; CDR3 protein: CASSKIGERRGYTF
V gene: TRBV20-1; CDR3 length: 14; J gene: TRBJ2-3; clone size: few; D gene: -; CDR3 DNA: TGCAGTGCTAGAGTGCCGGGTTTTCCCGATACGCAGTATTTT; CDR3 protein: CSARVPGFPDTQYF
V gene: TRBV11-2; CDR3 length: 14; J gene: TRBJ1-1; clone size: many; D gene: -; CDR3 DNA: TGTGCCAGCAGCCCCCGGGGGGGGGACACTGAAGCTTTCTTT; CDR3 protein: CASSPRGGDTEAFF
V gene: TRBV6-1; CDR3 length: 14; J gene: TRBJ2-7; clone size: many; D gene: TRBD2; CDR3 DNA: TGTGCCAGCAGTTCCCGACTAGCGGTTTTCGAGCAGTACTTC; CDR3 protein: CASSSRLAVFEQYF
V gene: TRBV20-1; CDR3 length: 14; J gene: TRBJ1-1; clone size: medium-sized; D gene: -; CDR3 DNA: TGCAGTGCTAGAGACAGGGGTTCGGGGGGTATAGCTTTCTTT; CDR3 protein: CSARDRGSGGIAFF
V gene: TRBV20-1; CDR3 length: 16; J gene: TRBJ2-3; clone size: few; D gene: -; CDR3 DNA: TGCAGTGCTAGAGATACCGGGGGATTTAGCACAGATACGCAGTATTTT; CDR3 protein: CSARDTGGFSTDTQYF
V gene: TRBV27; CDR3 length: 12; J gene: TRBJ2-7; clone size: -; D gene: -; CDR3 DNA: TGTGCCAGCAGTTTAGATGGCGGCGAGCAGTACTTC; CDR3 protein: CASSLDGGEQYF
V gene: TRBV6-6; CDR3 length: 16; J gene: TRBJ2-5; clone size: many; D gene: -; CDR3 DNA: TGTGCCAGCAGTTACTCGACCGGGGGCCCTGGGGAGACCCAGTACTTC; CDR3 protein: CASSYSTGGPGETQYF
V gene: TRBV7-8; CDR3 length: 16; J gene: TRBJ1-5; clone size: few; D gene: -; CDR3 DNA: TGTGCCAGCAGCCCAGTAGGGGGATGGAGCAATCAGCCCCAGCATTTT; CDR3 protein: CASSPVGGWSNQPQHF
V gene: TRBV4-1; CDR3 length: 16; J gene: TRBJ2-2; clone size: few; D gene: -; CDR3 DNA: TGCGCCAGCAGCCAGGAGGGACAATCGGGCACCGGGGAGCTGTTTTTT; CDR3 protein: CASSQEGQSGTGELFF
V gene: TRBV19; CDR3 length: 15; J gene: TRBJ2-2; clone size: few; D gene: TRBD2; CDR3 DNA: TGTGCCAGCAGTACTAGCGGGGGGCAGGACGGGGAGCTGTTTTTT; CDR3 protein: CASSTSGGQDGELFF
V gene: TRBV10-3; CDR3 length: 14; J gene: TRBJ2-3; clone size: few; D gene: TRBD1; CDR3 DNA: TGTGCCATCATGGGAGACAGGGGGACAGATACGCAGTATTTT; CDR3 protein: CAIMGDRGTDTQYF
V gene: TRBV11-2; CDR3 length: 16; J gene: TRBJ2-5; clone size: many; D gene: TRBD2; CDR3 DNA: TGTGCCAGCAGCTTTGAGACTAGCGGGGTTTGGGAGACCCAGTACTTC; CDR3 protein: CASSFETSGVWETQYF
V gene: TRBV12-3/TRBV12-4; CDR3 length: 16; J gene: TRBJ2-5; clone size: many; D gene: TRBD1; CDR3 DNA: TGTGCCAGCAGTCCAGGCGCGGGCAGGGGGCAAGAGACCCAGTACTTC; CDR3 protein: CASSPGAGRGQETQYF
V gene: TRBV6-1; CDR3 length: 17; J gene: TRBJ1-4; clone size: many; D gene: TRBD1; CDR3 DNA: TGTGCCAGCAGTGATATCGCACGGACAGGGGGAAACGAAAAACTGTTTTTT; CDR3 protein: CASSDIARTGGNEKLFF
V gene: TRBV6-1; CDR3 length: 12; J gene: TRBJ1-1; clone size: many; D gene: -; CDR3 DNA: TGTGCCAGCATGCCGGGGAACACTGAAGCTTTCTTT; CDR3 protein: CASMPGNTEAFF
V gene: TRBV7-9; CDR3 length: 16; J gene: TRBJ1-5; clone size: -; D gene: TRBD1; CDR3 DNA: TGTGCCAGCAGCTTCCGGGACAGGGGTGGCAATCAGCCCCAGCATTTT; CDR3 protein: CASSFRDRGGNQPQHF
V gene: TRBV19; CDR3 length: 16; J gene: TRBJ2-1; clone size: few; D gene: -; CDR3 DNA: TGTGCCAGTAGTATAGATGGGATAAATGGCTACAATGAGCAGTTCTTC; CDR3 protein: CASSIDGINGYNEQFF
V gene: TRBV5-4; CDR3 length: 20; J gene: TRBJ1-2; clone size: -; D gene: -; CDR3 DNA: TGTGCCAGCAGCCAAAAACCGACGACCTCAAGGTTCTGGTTGGGATATGGCTACACCTTC; CDR3 protein: CASSQKPTTSRFWLGYGYTF
V gene: TRBV7-8; CDR3 length: 16; J gene: TRBJ1-1; clone size: few; D gene: -; CDR3 DNA: TGTGCCAGCAGCTTAGTGTTAGGAGGGATGAACACTGAAGCTTTCTTT; CDR3 protein: CASSLVLGGMNTEAFF
V gene: TRBV24-1; CDR3 length: 14; J gene: TRBJ2-7; clone size: -; D gene: TRBD1; CDR3 DNA: TGTGCCACCAGTTCGACAGGGGCCTCCTACGAGCAGTACTTC; CDR3 protein: CATSSTGASYEQYF
V gene: TRBV2; CDR3 length: 13; J gene: TRBJ2-1; clone size: -; D gene: TRBD2; CDR3 DNA: TGTGCCGGTTTAGCGGGAGAGGCCAATGAGCAGTTCTTC; CDR3 protein: CAGLAGEANEQFF
V gene: TRBV4-1; CDR3 length: 15; J gene: TRBJ2-7; clone size: -; D gene: -; CDR3 DNA: TGCGCCAGCAGCCATACTACAGGTTTACTCGACGAGCAGTACTTC; CDR3 protein: CASSHTTGLLDEQYF
V gene: TRBV20-1; CDR3 length: 12; J gene: TRBJ1-2; clone size: -; D gene: TRBD1; CDR3 DNA: TGCAACGTACCGACAGGGAACTATGGCTACACCTTC; CDR3 protein: CNVPTGNYGYTF